What follows describes a single T cell receptor (beta chain). The data were taken from a study of T cell clonotyping in hematopoietic cell transplantation. V lost 6 bases and J 7 bases, leaving 13 bases between the germline ends. The CDR3 has 13 residues. CDR1 and CDR2 from the germline V gene are KGHSH and LQKENI. Regarding time point: recipient sample about 28 days before transplant, after cytoreduction. TCRdb's copy holds only in-frame clones and misses some; the assay was immunoSEQ multiplex PCR. The sample lists about 19,000 clones; more than 70% were seen once. The source is a man in his fifties with acute myeloid leukemia. Some clones in this sample may be carry-over from other donors' samples. The rearrangement links TRBV18 to TRBJ2-1; no reliable D call. The material sequenced was peripheral blood mononuclear cells, taken before stem cell transplant. CDR3: CASSSDYKNEQFF. The CDR3 DNA is TGTGCCAGCTCTTCCGATTATAAGAATGAGCAGTTCTTC. The full variable domain, its missing parts supplied by reference TRBV18 and TRBJ2-1, is NAGVMQNPRHLVRRRGQEARLRCSPMKGHSHVYWYRQLPEEGLKFMVYLQKENIIDESGMPKERFSAEFPKEGPSILRIQQVVRGDSAAYFCASSSDYKNEQFFGPGTRLTVL.